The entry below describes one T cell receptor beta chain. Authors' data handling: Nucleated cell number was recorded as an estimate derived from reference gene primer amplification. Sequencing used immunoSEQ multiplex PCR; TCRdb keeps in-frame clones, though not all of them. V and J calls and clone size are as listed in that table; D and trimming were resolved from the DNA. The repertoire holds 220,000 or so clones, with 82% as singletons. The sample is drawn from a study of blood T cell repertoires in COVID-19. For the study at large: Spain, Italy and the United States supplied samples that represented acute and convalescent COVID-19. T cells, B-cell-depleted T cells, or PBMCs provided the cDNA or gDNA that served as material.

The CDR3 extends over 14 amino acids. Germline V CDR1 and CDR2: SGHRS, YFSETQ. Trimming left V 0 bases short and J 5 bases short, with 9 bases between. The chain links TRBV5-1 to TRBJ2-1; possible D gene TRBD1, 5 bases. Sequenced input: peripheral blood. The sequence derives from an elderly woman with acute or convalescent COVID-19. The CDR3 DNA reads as TGCGCCAGCAGCTTGGGACAGCTTAACAATGAGCAGTTCTTC. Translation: CASSLGQLNNEQFF.